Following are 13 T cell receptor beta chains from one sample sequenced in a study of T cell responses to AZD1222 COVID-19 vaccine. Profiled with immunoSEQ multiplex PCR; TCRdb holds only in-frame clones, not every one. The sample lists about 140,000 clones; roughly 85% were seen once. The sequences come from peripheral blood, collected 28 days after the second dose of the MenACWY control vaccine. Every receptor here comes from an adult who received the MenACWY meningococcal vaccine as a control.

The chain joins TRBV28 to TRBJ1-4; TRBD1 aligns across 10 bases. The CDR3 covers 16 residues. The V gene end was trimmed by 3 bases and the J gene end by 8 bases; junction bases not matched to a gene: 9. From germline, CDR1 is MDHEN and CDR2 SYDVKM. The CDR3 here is CASSFPLGQGREKLFF. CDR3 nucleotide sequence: TGTGCCAGCAGTTTTCCTCTGGGACAGGGGAGGGAAAAACTGTTTTTT. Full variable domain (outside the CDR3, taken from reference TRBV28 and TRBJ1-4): DVKVTQSSRYLVKRTGEKVFLECVQDMDHENMFWYRQDPGLGLRLIYFSYDVKMKEKGDIPEGYSVSREKKERFSLILESASTNQTSMYLCASSFPLGQGREKLFFGSGTQLSVL.

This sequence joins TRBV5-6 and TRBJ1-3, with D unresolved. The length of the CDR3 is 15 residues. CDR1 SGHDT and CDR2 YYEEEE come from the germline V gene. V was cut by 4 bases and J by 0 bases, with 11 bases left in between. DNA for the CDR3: TGTGCCAGCAGCCCACCGGGAAACTCTGGAAACACCATATATTTT. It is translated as CASSPPGNSGNTIYF.

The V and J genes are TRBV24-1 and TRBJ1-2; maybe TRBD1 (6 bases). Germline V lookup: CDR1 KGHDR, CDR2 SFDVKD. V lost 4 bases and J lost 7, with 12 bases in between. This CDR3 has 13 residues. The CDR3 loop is CATSDRGTGGYTF. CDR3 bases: TGTGCCACCAGTGACAGGGGAACGGGTGGCTACACCTTC.

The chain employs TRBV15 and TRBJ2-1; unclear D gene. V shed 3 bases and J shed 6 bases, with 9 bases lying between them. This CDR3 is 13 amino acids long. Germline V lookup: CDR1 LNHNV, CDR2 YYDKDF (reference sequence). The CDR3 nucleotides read TGTGCCACCAGCAGTCGCACTCCCAATGAGCAGTTCTTC. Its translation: CATSSRTPNEQFF.

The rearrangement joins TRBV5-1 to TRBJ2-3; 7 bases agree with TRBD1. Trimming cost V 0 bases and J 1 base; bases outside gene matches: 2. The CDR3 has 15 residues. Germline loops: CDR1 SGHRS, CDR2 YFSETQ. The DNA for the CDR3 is TGCGCCAGCAGCTTGGGGCAGGGGGGCACAGATACGCAGTATTTT. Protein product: CASSLGQGGTDTQYF.

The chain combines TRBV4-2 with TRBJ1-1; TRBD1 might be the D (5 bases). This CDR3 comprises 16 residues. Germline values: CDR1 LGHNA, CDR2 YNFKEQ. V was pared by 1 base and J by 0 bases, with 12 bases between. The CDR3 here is CASSQADSSMNTEAFF. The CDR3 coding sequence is TGTGCCAGCAGCCAAGCTGACAGCTCCATGAACACTGAAGCTTTCTTT.

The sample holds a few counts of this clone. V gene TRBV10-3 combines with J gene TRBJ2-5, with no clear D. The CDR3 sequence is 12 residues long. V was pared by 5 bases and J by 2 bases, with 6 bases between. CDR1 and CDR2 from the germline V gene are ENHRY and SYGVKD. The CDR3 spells CAISRDQETQYF. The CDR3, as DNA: TGTGCCATCAGTAGGGATCAAGAGACCCAGTACTTC.

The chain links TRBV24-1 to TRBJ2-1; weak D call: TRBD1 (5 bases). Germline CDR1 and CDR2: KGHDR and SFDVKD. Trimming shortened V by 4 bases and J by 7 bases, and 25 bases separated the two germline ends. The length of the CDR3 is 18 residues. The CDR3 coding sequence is TGTGCCACCAGTGACCCTGGGGCCCCTTTAGACCTCCTTAATGAGCAGTTCTTC. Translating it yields CATSDPGAPLDLLNEQFF.

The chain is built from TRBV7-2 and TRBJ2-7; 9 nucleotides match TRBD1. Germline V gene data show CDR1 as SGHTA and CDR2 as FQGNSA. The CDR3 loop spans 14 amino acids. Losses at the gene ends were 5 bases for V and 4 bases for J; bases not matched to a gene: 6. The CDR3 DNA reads TGTGCCAGCAGCCACGGGACAGGGTATTACGAGCAGTACTTC. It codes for CASSHGTGYYEQYF.

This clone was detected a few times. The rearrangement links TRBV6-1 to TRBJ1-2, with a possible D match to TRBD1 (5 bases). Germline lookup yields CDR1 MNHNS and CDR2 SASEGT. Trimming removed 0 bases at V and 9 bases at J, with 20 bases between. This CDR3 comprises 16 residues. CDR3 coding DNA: TGTGCCAGCAGTGAAGCTTCGGGGCAGCCCGCTGGGAGCTACACCTTC. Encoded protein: CASSEASGQPAGSYTF.

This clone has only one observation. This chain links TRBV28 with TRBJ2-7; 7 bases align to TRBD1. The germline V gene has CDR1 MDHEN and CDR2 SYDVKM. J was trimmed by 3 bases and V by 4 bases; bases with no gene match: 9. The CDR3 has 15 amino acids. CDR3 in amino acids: CASSSRTGSYYEQYV. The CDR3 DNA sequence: TGTGCCAGCAGTTCTCGGACAGGTTCATACTACGAGCAGTACGTC.

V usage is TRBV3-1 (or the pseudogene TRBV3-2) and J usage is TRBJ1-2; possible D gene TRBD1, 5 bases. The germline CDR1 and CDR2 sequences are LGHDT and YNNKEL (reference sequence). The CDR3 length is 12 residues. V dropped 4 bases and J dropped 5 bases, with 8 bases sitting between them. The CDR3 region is CASSLSGYGYTF. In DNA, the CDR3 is TGTGCCAGCAGCCTATCAGGGTATGGCTACACCTTC.

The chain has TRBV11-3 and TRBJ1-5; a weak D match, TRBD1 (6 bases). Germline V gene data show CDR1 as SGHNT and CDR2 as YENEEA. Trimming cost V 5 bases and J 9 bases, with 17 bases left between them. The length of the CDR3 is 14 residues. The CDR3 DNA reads TGTGCCAGCAGCCCCCCGCTCCTAGGGGGGCCCCAGCATTTT. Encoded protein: CASSPPLLGGPQHF.